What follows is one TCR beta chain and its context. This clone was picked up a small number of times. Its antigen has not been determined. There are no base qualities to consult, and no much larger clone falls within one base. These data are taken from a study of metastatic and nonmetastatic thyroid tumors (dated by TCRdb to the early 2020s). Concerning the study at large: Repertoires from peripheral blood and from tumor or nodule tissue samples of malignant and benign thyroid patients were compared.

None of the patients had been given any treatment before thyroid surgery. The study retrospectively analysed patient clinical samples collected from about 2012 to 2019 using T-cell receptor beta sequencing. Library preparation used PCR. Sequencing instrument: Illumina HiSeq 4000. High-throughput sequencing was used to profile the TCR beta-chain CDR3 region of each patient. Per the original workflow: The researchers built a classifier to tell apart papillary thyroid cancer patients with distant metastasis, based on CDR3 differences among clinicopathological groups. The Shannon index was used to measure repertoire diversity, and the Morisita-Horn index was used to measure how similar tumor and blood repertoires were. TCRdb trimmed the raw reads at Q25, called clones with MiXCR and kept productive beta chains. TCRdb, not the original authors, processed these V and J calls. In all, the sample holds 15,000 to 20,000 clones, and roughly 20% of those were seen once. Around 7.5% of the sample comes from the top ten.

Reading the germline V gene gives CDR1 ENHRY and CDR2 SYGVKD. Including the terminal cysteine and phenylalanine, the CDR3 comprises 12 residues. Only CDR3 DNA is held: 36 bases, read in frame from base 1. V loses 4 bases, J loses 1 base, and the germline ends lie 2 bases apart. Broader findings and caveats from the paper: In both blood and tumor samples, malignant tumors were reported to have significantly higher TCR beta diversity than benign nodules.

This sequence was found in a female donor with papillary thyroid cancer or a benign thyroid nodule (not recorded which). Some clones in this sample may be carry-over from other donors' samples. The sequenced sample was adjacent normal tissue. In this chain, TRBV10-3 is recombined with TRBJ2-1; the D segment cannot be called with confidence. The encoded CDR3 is CAISGSYNEQFF. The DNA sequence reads TGTGCCATCAGTGGGTCCTACAATGAGCAGTTCTTC.